The 10 T cell receptor beta chains given below trace back to one sample, sequenced in a study of T cell responses to AZD1222 COVID-19 vaccine. Using immunoSEQ multiplex PCR, the repertoire was profiled, and TCRdb retains in-frame clones only, with some absent. Here the sample spans approximately 100,000 clones, just under 90% being singletons. Sequences were derived from peripheral blood, sampled on day 0 of MenACWY control vaccination. Source of these receptors: an adult in good health.

V is TRBV7-2 and J is TRBJ2-3; 15 nucleotides align to TRBD2. CDR3 length: 18 residues. Germline loops: CDR1 SGHTA, CDR2 FQGNSA. V gave up 5 bases and J gave up 2 bases; unmatched junction bases: 8. DNA for the CDR3: TGTGCCAGCAGCCCCCTCGGGACTAGCGGGGGGCCCACAGATACGCAGTATTTT. It specifies CASSPLGTSGGPTDTQYF.

The V call is TRBV4-2, the J call TRBJ1-2; tentative D call: TRBD1 (6 bases). The V end lost 0 bases, the J end lost 2 bases, and 10 bases lay between the germline ends. The CDR3 sequence is 15 residues long. The germline V gene has CDR1 LGHNA and CDR2 YNFKEQ. CDR3 DNA sequence: TGTGCCAGCAGCCAAGATAGCGGGGGCAACTATGGCTACACCTTC. Residues: CASSQDSGGNYGYTF.

The rearrangement joins TRBV7-6 to TRBJ1-6; the D is unclear. Germline V gene data show CDR1 as SGHVS and CDR2 as FNYEAQ. The CDR3 contains 16 residues. The V gene lost 1 base and the J gene lost 0 bases, with 7 bases spanning the gap. The CDR3 DNA sequence: TGTGCCAGCAGCTTAGTGGAGAGCTCCTATAATTCACCCCTCCACTTT. Protein: CASSLVESSYNSPLHF. The full variable domain, completed using reference TRBV7-6 and TRBJ1-6, is GAGVSQSPRYKVTKRGQDVALRCDPISGHVSLYWYRQALGQGPEFLTYFNYEAQQDKSGLPNDRFSAERPEGSISTLTIQRTEQRDSAMYRCASSLVESSYNSPLHFGNGTRLTVT.

The chain joins TRBV2 to TRBJ1-2; 10 nucleotides match TRBD1. The CDR3 length is 13 residues. V lost 7 bases and J lost 8; bases outside the gene matches: 7. Looked up from germline, CDR1 is SNHLY and CDR2 is FYNNEI. In DNA, the CDR3 is TGTGCCAGCACAAGACAGGGGGCTTGGGGCTACACCTTC. This codes for CASTRQGAWGYTF.

The J gene is TRBJ2-3, the V gene TRBV3-1 (or the pseudogene TRBV3-2); no reliable D call. Trimming cost V 4 bases and J 0 bases, with 5 bases left between them. Germline CDR1 and CDR2: LGHDT and YNNKEL (reference sequence). This CDR3 region has 13 residues. The CDR3 DNA reads as TGTGCCAGCAGCCCCTACAGCACAGATACGCAGTATTTT. Amino acid sequence: CASSPYSTDTQYF.

The count of this clone is one. This chain links TRBV6-4 with TRBJ2-3, with 9 positions matching TRBD2. The germline gives CDR1 MRHNA, CDR2 SNTAGT. This CDR3 spans 15 amino acids. V trimming: 6 bases; J trimming: 5 bases; junction bases outside the gene matches: 9. Written as DNA, the CDR3 is TGTGCCAGCAGCGCAGCGGGGGGCGGAGGAGATACGCAGTATTTT. Its protein product is CASSAAGGGGDTQYF.

The rearrangement joins TRBV19 to TRBJ1-5; D perhaps matches TRBD1 (6 bases). Trimming removed 6 bases from V and 0 bases from J, with 12 bases in between. The CDR3 has 15 amino acids. Germline lookup yields CDR1 LNHDA and CDR2 SQIVND (reference sequence). The CDR3 spells CASRVGQNSNQPQHF. The CDR3 nucleotides are TGTGCCAGTAGAGTAGGACAGAATAGCAATCAGCCCCAGCATTTT.

This rearrangement joins TRBV5-6 to TRBJ1-1; D unresolved. Trimming cost V 0 bases and J 6 bases, with 9 bases left between them. The V gene's germline CDR1 is SGHDT and CDR2 YYEEEE. This CDR3 region has 13 residues. For the CDR3, the DNA is TGTGCCAGCAGCTTGGACCTGGGCCCTGAAGCTTTCTTT. This translates into CASSLDLGPEAFF.

V and J are TRBV6-4 and TRBJ2-4; TRBD1 matches 8 bases. V lost 3 bases to trimming and J lost 6 bases; unmatched junction nucleotides: 7. CDR3 length equals 15 residues. Germline loops: CDR1 MRHNA, CDR2 SNTAGT. Here the CDR3 DNA reads TGTGCCAGCAGTGAACGGACAGGGTACGGAAACATTCAGTACTTC. This sequence encodes CASSERTGYGNIQYF.

The chain combines TRBV7-3 with TRBJ1-4; a possible D gene is TRBD1 (6 bases). The CDR3 runs 14 residues. V lost 6 bases and J lost 7, with 15 bases in between. Germline values: CDR1 SGHTA, CDR2 FQGTGA. Written as DNA, the CDR3 is TGTGCCAGCAGACCCAAGGGAGGGGGTGAAAAACTGTTTTTT. It translates to CASRPKGGGEKLFF.